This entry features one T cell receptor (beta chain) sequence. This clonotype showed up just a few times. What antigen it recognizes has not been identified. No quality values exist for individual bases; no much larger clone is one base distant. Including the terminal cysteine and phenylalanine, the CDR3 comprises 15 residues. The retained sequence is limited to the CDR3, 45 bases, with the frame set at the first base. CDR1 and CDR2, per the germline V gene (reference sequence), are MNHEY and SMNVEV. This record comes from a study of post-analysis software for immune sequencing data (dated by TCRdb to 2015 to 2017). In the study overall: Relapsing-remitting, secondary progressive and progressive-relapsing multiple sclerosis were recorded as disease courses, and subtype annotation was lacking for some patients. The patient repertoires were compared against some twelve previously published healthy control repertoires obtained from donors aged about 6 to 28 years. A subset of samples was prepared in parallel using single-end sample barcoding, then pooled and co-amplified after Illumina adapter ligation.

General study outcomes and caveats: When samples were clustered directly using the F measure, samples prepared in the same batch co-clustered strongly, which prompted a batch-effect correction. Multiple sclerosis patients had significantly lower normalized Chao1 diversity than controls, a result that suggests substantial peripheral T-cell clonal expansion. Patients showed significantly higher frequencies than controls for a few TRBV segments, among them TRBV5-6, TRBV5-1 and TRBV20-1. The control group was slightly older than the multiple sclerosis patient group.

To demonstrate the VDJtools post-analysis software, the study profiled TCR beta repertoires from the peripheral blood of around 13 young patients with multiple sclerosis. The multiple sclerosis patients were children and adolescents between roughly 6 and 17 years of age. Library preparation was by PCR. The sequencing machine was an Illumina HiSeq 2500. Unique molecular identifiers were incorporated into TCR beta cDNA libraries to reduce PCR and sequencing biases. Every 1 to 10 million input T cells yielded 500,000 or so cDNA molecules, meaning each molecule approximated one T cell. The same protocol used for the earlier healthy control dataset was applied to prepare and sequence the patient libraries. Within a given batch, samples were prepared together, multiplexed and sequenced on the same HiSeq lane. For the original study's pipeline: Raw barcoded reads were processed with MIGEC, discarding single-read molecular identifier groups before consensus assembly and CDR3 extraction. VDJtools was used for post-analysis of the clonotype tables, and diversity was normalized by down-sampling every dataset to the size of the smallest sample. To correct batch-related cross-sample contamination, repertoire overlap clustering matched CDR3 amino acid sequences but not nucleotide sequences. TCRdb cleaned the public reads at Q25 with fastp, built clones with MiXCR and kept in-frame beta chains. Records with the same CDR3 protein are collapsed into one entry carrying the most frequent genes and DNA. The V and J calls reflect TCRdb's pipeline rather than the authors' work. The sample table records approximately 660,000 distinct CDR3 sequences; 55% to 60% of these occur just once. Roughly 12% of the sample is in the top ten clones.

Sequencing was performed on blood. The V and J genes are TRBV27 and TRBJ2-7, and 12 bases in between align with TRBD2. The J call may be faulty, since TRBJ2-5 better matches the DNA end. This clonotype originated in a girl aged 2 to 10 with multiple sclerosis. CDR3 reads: CASSWTSGERETQYF. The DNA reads TGTGCCAGCAGTTGGACTAGCGGGGAACGGGAGACCCAGTACTTC.